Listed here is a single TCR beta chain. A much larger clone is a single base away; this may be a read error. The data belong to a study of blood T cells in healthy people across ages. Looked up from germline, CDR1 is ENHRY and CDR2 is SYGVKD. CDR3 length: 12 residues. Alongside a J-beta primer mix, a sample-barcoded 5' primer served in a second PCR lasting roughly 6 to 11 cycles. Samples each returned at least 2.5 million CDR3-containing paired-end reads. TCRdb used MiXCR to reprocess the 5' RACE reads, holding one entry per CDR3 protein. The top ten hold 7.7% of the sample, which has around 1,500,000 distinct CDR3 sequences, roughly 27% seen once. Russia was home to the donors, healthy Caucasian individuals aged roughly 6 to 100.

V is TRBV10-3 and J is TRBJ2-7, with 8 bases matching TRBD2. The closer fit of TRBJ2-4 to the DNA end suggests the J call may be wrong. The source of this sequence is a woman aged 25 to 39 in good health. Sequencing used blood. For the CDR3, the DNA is TGTGTCATCAGTGAGCTAGCGGGCATTCAGTACTTC. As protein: CVISELAGIQYF.